These 22 T cell receptor beta chains share one sample of origin, sequenced in a study of patients and donors after allogeneic stem cell transplantation. TCRdb itself ran the RT-PCR reads through MiXCR, one entry per CDR3 protein. The sample lists about a million distinct CDR3 sequences, approximately 19% occurring once. Specimen: blood, either unsorted or a sorted T cell fraction (not recorded which). These receptors came from a human donor who was either an allogeneic HSCT recipient or a stem cell or donor lymphocyte infusion donor (not recorded which). It is not recorded whose cells these are; they may come from a transplant donor.

This clonotype has more than one count but fewer than ten. The rearrangement joins TRBV6-1 to TRBJ1-5; perhaps TRBD1 as D (5 bases). V was clipped by 7 bases and J by 4 bases, with 20 bases between them. The CDR3 length is 16 residues. The germline gives CDR1 MNHNS, CDR2 SASEGT. The CDR3 region has the DNA TGTGCCAGCACGGGAGAGGGGAGCACGGGGAATCAGCCCCAGCATTTT. Translated: CASTGEGSTGNQPQHF.

This rearrangement joins TRBV9 to TRBJ2-7; D remains unclear. This CDR3 comprises 13 residues. Germline-derived CDR1 and CDR2 are SGDLS and YYNGEE. V was cut by 0 bases and J by 5 bases, with 9 bases left in between. The CDR3 protein is CASSVDPAHEQYF. The CDR3 DNA reads TGTGCCAGCAGCGTAGATCCGGCCCACGAGCAGTACTTC.

The chain employs TRBV20-1 and TRBJ2-7, with TRBD2 matching 11 bases. This CDR3 is 15 amino acids long. The germline V gene has CDR1 DFQATT and CDR2 SNEGSKA (reference sequence). Unmatched junction bases numbered 9, after V lost 4 bases and J lost 4 bases. CDR3 in amino acids: CSATKTSGAHYEQYF. CDR3 bases: TGCAGTGCTACCAAGACTAGCGGGGCCCATTACGAGCAGTACTTC.

This clonotype was seen only a few times. This rearrangement joins TRBV12-3 or TRBV12-4 to TRBJ2-3; D remains unclear. The CDR3 has 12 residues. Trimming cost V 7 bases and J 2 bases, with 7 bases left between them. For the CDR3, the DNA is TGTGCCAGCACCCTCGACACAGATACGCAGTATTTT. Protein product: CASTLDTDTQYF.

The V and J genes are TRBV3-1 and TRBJ1-5, with TRBD1 as a possible D gene (5 bases). Germline CDR1 and CDR2: LGHDT and YNNKEL (reference sequence). Trimming left V 7 bases short and J 1 base short, with 11 bases between. The CDR3 runs 14 residues. Here the CDR3 DNA reads TGTGCCAGCAAGGAACGGGGGAGCAATCAGCCCCAGCATTTT. Encoded protein: CASKERGSNQPQHF.

This clonotype was counted a few times. The chain links TRBV15 to TRBJ2-7; no definite D call. Trimming stripped 0 bases from V and 6 bases from J, with 18 bases between. The CDR3 runs 16 residues. Germline V gene sequence: CDR1 LNHNV, CDR2 YYDKDF (reference sequence). In DNA form, the CDR3 reads TGTGCCACCAGCAGAGATTATGACACTCCAACCTTCGAGCAGTACTTC. Amino acids: CATSRDYDTPTFEQYF.

The chain has TRBV11-2 and TRBJ2-3, with TRBD2 matching 11 bases. With 4 bases clipped from V and 5 bases from J, the junction kept 8 bases outside the gene matches. Germline V lookup: CDR1 SGHAT, CDR2 FQNNGV. The CDR3 spans 16 residues. The CDR3 coding sequence is TGTGCCAGCAGCTATTCTAGCGGGGGGCGACAAGATACGCAGTATTTT. The encoded protein is CASSYSSGGRQDTQYF.

The V gene is TRBV12-3 or TRBV12-4, the J gene TRBJ1-5, with 10 bases fitting TRBD1. Trimming removed 5 bases from V and 8 bases from J; junction bases left unmatched: 6. CDR3 length equals 14 residues. The DNA of the CDR3 is TGTGCCAGCAGTGGTGGGGACAGGGGTGAGCCCCAGCATTTT. Protein product: CASSGGDRGEPQHF.

This clonotype occurred a few times. The chain combines TRBV6-1 with TRBJ2-1, with TRBD2 identical over 9 bases. V shed 4 bases and J 5 bases; nucleotides not matched to a gene: 6. The length of the CDR3 is 15 residues. Germline CDR1 is MNHNS and CDR2 is SASEGT. The CDR3 coding sequence is TGTGCCAGCAGTGTTGGCAAGCGGGAGGACAATGAGCAGTTCTTC. It specifies CASSVGKREDNEQFF.

The V call is TRBV6-2 or TRBV6-3, the J call TRBJ2-7, with 9 bases identical to TRBD1. CDR3 length: 15 residues. CDR1 MNHEY and CDR2 SVGEGT come from the germline V gene. V lost 4 bases and J lost 2; bases outside the gene matches: 6. CDR3 bases: TGTGCCAGCAGTTCTGAACAGGGGGCCGCCTACGAGCAGTACTTC. It yields the protein CASSSEQGAAYEQYF.

The genes are TRBV11-1 and TRBJ2-7; TRBD2 matches 14 bases. CDR3 length: 18 residues. Per the germline V gene, CDR1 is SGHAT and CDR2 is FQDESV (reference sequence). V dropped 5 bases and J dropped 0; count of bases not matched to a gene: 9. The CDR3 is CASSHGLAGGTYSYEQYF. In DNA, the CDR3 is TGTGCCAGCAGCCACGGACTAGCGGGAGGAACCTACTCCTACGAGCAGTACTTC.

This clonotype was recorded a few times. The chain employs TRBV20-1 and TRBJ1-1; 8 bases fit TRBD1. Germline assignment: CDR1 DFQATT and CDR2 SNEGSKA (reference sequence). V gave up 6 bases and J gave up 10 bases; unmatched junction bases: 22. The CDR3 is 16 residues long. The DNA for the CDR3 is TGCAGTGCCTCCCCGCAGGGGGCGAAAGAAACATTCGGAGCTTTCTTT. Its translation is CSASPQGAKETFGAFF.

This clonotype was detected many times. V gene TRBV29-1 combines with J gene TRBJ2-1, with TRBD2 matching over 7 bases. The trim removed 6 bases at V and 7 bases at J, leaving 6 bases unmatched. The CDR3 contains 12 residues. Looked up from germline, CDR1 is SQVTM and CDR2 is ANQGSEA. CDR3 sequence (DNA): TGCAGCGTAGCGGGAAGATTGAATGAGCAGTTCTTC. It translates to CSVAGRLNEQFF.

This clonotype was seen only a few times. The chain employs TRBV9 and TRBJ1-1; D perhaps matches TRBD1 (6 bases). Trimming took 4 bases from V and 3 from J, leaving 16 bases between them. The CDR3 length is 15 residues. The germline V gene has CDR1 SGDLS and CDR2 YYNGEE. The CDR3 nucleotides read TGTGCCAGCAGCCTTTCGGCAGGGGAGGACACTGAAGCTTTCTTT. Encoded protein: CASSLSAGEDTEAFF. Variable domain in full (rest from reference TRBV9 and TRBJ1-1): DSGVTQTPKHLITATGQRVTLRCSPRSGDLSVYWYQQSLDQGLQFLIQYYNGEERAKGNILERFSAQQFPDLHSELNLSSLELGDSALYFCASSLSAGEDTEAFFGQGTRLTVV.

The chain carries TRBV7-2 and TRBJ1-6; D is uncertain. This CDR3 has 15 residues. The V and J ends lost 1 base and 7 bases respectively, with 11 bases between them. Germline V gene data show CDR1 as SGHTA and CDR2 as FQGNSA. The CDR3 nucleotides read TGTGCCAGCAGCTTAGTGGGCGTCAAGAATTCACCCCTCCACTTT. Its translation: CASSLVGVKNSPLHF.

This clonotype was seen more than once but under ten times. The chain uses TRBV3-1 and TRBJ2-2; a weak D match, TRBD1 (5 bases). Germline CDR1 reads LGHDT; CDR2 reads YNNKEL (reference sequence). V shed 4 bases and J shed 0 bases, with 6 bases lying between them. The CDR3 is made up of 14 amino acids. Here the CDR3 reads CASSRTPNTGELFF. The CDR3 DNA reads TGTGCCAGCAGCCGGACACCGAACACCGGGGAGCTGTTTTTT.

V usage is TRBV5-5 and J usage is TRBJ1-1, with 8 bases fitting TRBD1. The V and J ends lost 5 bases and 1 base, in that order; junction bases with no gene match: 10. The CDR3 runs to 16 residues. From germline, CDR1 is SGHKS and CDR2 YYEKEE (reference sequence). Here the CDR3 DNA reads TGTGCCAGCAGTCCGAGTCCCGGGACAGGGAACACTGAAGCTTTCTTT. It is translated as CASSPSPGTGNTEAFF. Full variable domain (missing parts from reference TRBV5-5 and TRBJ1-1): DAGVTQSPTHLIKTRGQQVTLRCSPISGHKSVSWYQQVLGQGPQFIFQYYEKEERGRGNFPDRFSARQFPNYSSELNVNALLLGDSALYLCASSPSPGTGNTEAFFGQGTRLTVV.

The rearrangement links TRBV7-2 to TRBJ2-7; D is unresolved. The CDR3 has 15 amino acids. The germline V and J ends were trimmed by 0 bases and 0 bases, with 9 bases remaining between them. From germline, CDR1 is SGHTA and CDR2 FQGNSA. The CDR3 loop is CASSLADTRSYEQYF. CDR3 nucleotides: TGTGCCAGCAGCTTAGCCGACACGCGCTCCTACGAGCAGTACTTC.

The V and J genes are TRBV5-1 and TRBJ2-2; D is possibly TRBD1 (5 bases). Trimming took 2 bases from V and 4 from J, leaving 15 bases between them. The CDR3 spans 16 residues. Germline CDR1 SGHRS, CDR2 YFSETQ. The CDR3 DNA sequence: TGCGCCAGCAGCTTTAGACAGAACGCGAGCACCGGGGAGCTGTTTTTT. Protein product: CASSFRQNASTGELFF.

This clonotype has just a few counts. The chain combines TRBV5-1 with TRBJ2-5; the D is unclear. The V end lost 0 bases, the J end lost 2 bases, and 8 bases lay between the germline ends. Per the germline V gene, CDR1 is SGHRS and CDR2 is YFSETQ. The CDR3 has 14 residues. The CDR3 here is CASSLAGQQETQYF. The CDR3 coding sequence is TGCGCCAGCAGCTTGGCCGGCCAGCAAGAGACCCAGTACTTC.

This clonotype was counted only a few times. The CDR3, as DNA: TGTGCCAGCAGCTTAGTCGGGGGACCCTCTGGGGCCAACGTCCTGACTTTC. Residues: CASSLVGGPSGANVLTF. This sequence joins TRBV7-8 and TRBJ2-6, with a weak D call TRBD2 (6 bases). V was shortened by 1 base and J by 0 bases, with 10 bases between the two germline ends. Germline-derived CDR1 and CDR2 are SGHVS and FQNEAQ. There are 17 residues in the CDR3. The full variable domain, in which reference TRBV7-8 and TRBJ2-6 provide the parts outside the CDR3, is GAGVSQSPRYKVAKRGQDVALRCDPISGHVSLFWYQQALGQGPEFLTYFQNEAQLDKSGLPSDRFFAERPEGSVSTLKIQRTQQEDSAVYLCASSLVGGPSGANVLTFGAGSRLTVL.

This clonotype turned up a few times. The V call is TRBV5-1, the J call TRBJ2-1; 13 bases are shared with TRBD2. The germline V gene has CDR1 SGHRS and CDR2 YFSETQ. The V gene end was trimmed by 4 bases and the J gene end by 8 bases; junction bases not matched to a gene: 6. The CDR3 is made up of 15 amino acids. The CDR3 region has the DNA TGCGCCAGCAGCAATGGGACTAGCGGGATCGATGAGCAGTTCTTC. Its protein product is CASSNGTSGIDEQFF.